This entry features one T cell receptor beta chain sequence. The antigen is unknown. This sample is drawn from a study of T-cell memory formation after mild COVID-19. Findings and caveats of the study: Memory cells collected pre-infection included some clones that later responded, suggesting cross-reactive memory joined. Later expanders leaned CD4+, whereas day 15 to 85 contracting clones were balanced CD4/CD8.

V was shortened by 4 bases and J by 2 bases, with 13 bases between the two germline ends. This CDR3 has 14 residues. Germline CDR1 is SGHRS and CDR2 is YFSETQ. TCR alpha and TCR beta cDNA libraries with sample barcodes and UMIs came from 5'RACE using constant-segment primers. Each CDR3 protein gets one entry after TCRdb re-called the 5' RACE reads with MiXCR. This table holds fewer than 350,000 distinct CDR3 sequences, roughly 8% found once. The J gene is TRBJ2-7, the V gene TRBV5-1; D is unclear. This sequence originates from a man aged 18 to 30 who had mild COVID-19 (a few samples of this study predate the infection). Cell type and time point are not known. The specimen sequenced was PBMCs or a T cell subset sorted from them (not recorded which). CDR3 sequence: CASSPSGLTYEQYV. In DNA, the CDR3 is TGCGCCAGCAGCCCCTCCGGGCTTACCTACGAGCAGTACGTC.